Below are 11 T cell receptor beta chains sequenced from a single sample in a study of long-term antiretroviral therapy in people with HIV. Sequencing used immunoSEQ v3.0 at survey level. Sequenced by immunoSEQ multiplex PCR; TCRdb stores in-frame clones only, minus some. Of 9,000 to 15,000 clones listed, roughly 80% were seen once; the top ten hold around a tenth. Sequences were derived from unsorted PBMCs, sampled 0.8 years before starting antiretroviral therapy. These receptors originate from a woman aged 40 to 55 with HIV.

The rearrangement joins TRBV7-2 to TRBJ2-7; perhaps TRBD2 as D (5 bases). The CDR3 is 13 amino acids. Trimming pared 0 bases from V and 2 bases from J, leaving 5 bases between. Germline CDR1 SGHTA, CDR2 FQGNSA. Here the CDR3 reads CASSLAGAYEQYF. DNA of the CDR3: TGTGCCAGCAGCTTAGCCGGGGCCTACGAGCAGTACTTC.

The V call is TRBV19, the J call TRBJ1-5; perhaps TRBD1 as D (5 bases). Per the germline V gene, CDR1 is LNHDA and CDR2 is SQIVND (reference sequence). Trimming removed 10 bases at V and 0 bases at J, with 13 bases between. The CDR3 loop spans 14 amino acids. The CDR3 is CATSRDYSNQPQHF. CDR3 nucleotide sequence: TGTGCCACTTCCCGGGACTATAGCAATCAGCCCCAGCATTTT.

V is TRBV5-8 and J is TRBJ2-2; D is undetermined. V shed 2 bases and J shed 8 bases, with 4 bases lying between them. This CDR3 is 11 amino acids long. Germline loops: CDR1 SGHTS, CDR2 YDEGEE. The CDR3: CASSLWGELFF. The CDR3 nucleotides are TGTGCCAGCAGCTTATGGGGGGAGCTGTTTTTT.

V usage is TRBV6-5 and J usage is TRBJ2-7; D uncertain. Germline assignment: CDR1 MNHEY and CDR2 SVGAGI. The CDR3 sequence is 15 residues long. Trimming took 0 bases from V and 3 from J, leaving 12 bases between them. CDR3 bases: TGTGCCAGCAGTTACTCGGAAGGAGATCTCTACGAGCAGTACTTC. Translating it yields CASSYSEGDLYEQYF.

This chain uses TRBV27 with TRBJ2-7, with 7 bases identical to TRBD1. CDR1 is MNHEY, CDR2 SMNVEV, per germline (reference sequence). Trimming at V came to 4 bases and at J to 0 bases, leaving 3 bases not matched to a gene. The CDR3 totals 14 residues. CDR3 DNA sequence: TGTGCCAGCAGTTACAGGGGATCCTCCTACGAGCAGTACTTC. Its translation: CASSYRGSSYEQYF.

V gene TRBV7-9 combines with J gene TRBJ1-4; D ambiguous. From germline, CDR1 is SEHNR and CDR2 FQNEAQ (reference sequence). This CDR3 has 13 residues. Trimming removed 11 bases from V and 0 bases from J, with 10 bases in between. CDR3 sequence: CAGQEATNEKLFF. The CDR3 nucleotides read TGTGCCGGCCAGGAAGCAACTAATGAAAAACTGTTTTTT.

V and J are TRBV7-4 and TRBJ1-2; D call uncertain. Germline V CDR1 and CDR2: SGHVT, SQSDAQ. CDR3 length: 13 amino acids. Trimming left V 4 bases short and J 5 bases short, with 11 bases between. The chain's CDR3 is CASSSEYYYGYTF. The DNA of the CDR3 is TGTGCCAGCAGCTCGGAGTACTATTATGGCTACACCTTC.

The rearrangement links TRBV10-3 to TRBJ2-3; TRBD2 agrees at 12 bases. Germline V CDR1 and CDR2: ENHRY, SYGVKD. The J segment lost 4 bases and the V segment lost 4 bases, leaving 3 bases of the junction unmatched. The CDR3 loop spans 15 amino acids. The DNA for the CDR3 is TGTGCCATCAGTGTGACTAGCGGGAGCCCAGATACGCAGTATTTT. The encoded protein is CAISVTSGSPDTQYF.

J is TRBJ2-1 and V is TRBV11-2, with 7 positions matching TRBD2. Germline V gene data show CDR1 as SGHAT and CDR2 as FQNNGV. V trimming: 1 base; J trimming: 2 bases; junction bases outside the gene matches: 2. The CDR3 is 15 amino acids. CDR3 residues: CASSLGAGTYNEQFF. In DNA, the CDR3 is TGTGCCAGCAGCTTAGGAGCGGGAACCTACAATGAGCAGTTCTTC.

The rearrangement uses TRBV9 and TRBJ2-5; no reliable D call. V was clipped by 0 bases and J by 4 bases, with 16 bases between them. CDR1 and CDR2 from the germline V gene are SGDLS and YYNGEE. The CDR3 runs to 16 residues. The CDR3 DNA sequence: TGTGCCAGCAGCGTAGGGACCCTCCAGGCCCTAGAGACCCAGTACTTC. This sequence encodes CASSVGTLQALETQYF.

This chain joins TRBV7-2 and TRBJ1-1, with a tentative D call TRBD1 (6 bases). CDR3 length: 13 amino acids. Per germline, CDR1 SGHTA and CDR2 FQGNSA. Trimming cost V 5 bases and J 2 bases, with 9 bases left between them. Written as DNA, the CDR3 is TGTGCCAGCAGCCTACAGGGCAACACTGAAGCTTTCTTT. This encodes CASSLQGNTEAFF.